This T cell receptor (beta chain) was sequenced for a study of blood T cell repertoires in COVID-19. Clones were read by immunoSEQ multiplex PCR, and TCRdb kept only the in-frame ones, dropping some. The sample shows approximately 160,000 clones, 75% to 85% of them seen only once. There are 15 residues in the CDR3. The V end was cut by 4 bases, the J end by 0 bases, with 8 bases between. Germline CDR1 SGHNT, CDR2 YYREEE (reference sequence). V gene TRBV5-4 combines with J gene TRBJ1-6; D remains ambiguous. The origin of this receptor is a man aged 35 to 55 who had recovered from COVID-19. The sequenced material came from PBMCs or T cells enriched from blood (not recorded which). This CDR3 reads CASSLRGSYNSPLHF. The CDR3 DNA is TGTGCCAGCAGCCTCCGGGGCTCCTATAATTCACCCCTCCACTTT.